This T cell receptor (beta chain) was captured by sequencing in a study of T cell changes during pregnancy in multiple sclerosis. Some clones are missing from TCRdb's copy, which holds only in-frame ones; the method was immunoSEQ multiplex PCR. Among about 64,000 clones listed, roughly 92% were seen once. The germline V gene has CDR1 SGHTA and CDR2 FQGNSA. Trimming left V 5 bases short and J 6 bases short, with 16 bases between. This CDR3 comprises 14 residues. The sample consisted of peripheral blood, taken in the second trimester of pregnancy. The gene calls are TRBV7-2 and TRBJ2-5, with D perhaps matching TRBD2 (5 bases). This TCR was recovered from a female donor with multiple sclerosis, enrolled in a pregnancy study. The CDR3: CASSAGRVGQTQYF. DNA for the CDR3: TGTGCCAGCAGCGCGGGCCGGGTTGGACAGACCCAGTACTTC.